A single count supports the clone carrying this T cell receptor beta chain. Its antigen is not known. V was cut by 4 bases and J by 5 bases, with 14 bases left in between. The CDR3 runs 14 residues. Germline V gene sequence: CDR1 SGHAT, CDR2 FQNNGV. This record comes from a study of shared clonotypes between healthy human individuals. Study-wide background: Three plates each covered CD4 naive and memory; CD8 naive two, CD8 memory one.

CD45RO-negative cells were positively selected for CCR7, leaving out terminally differentiated effector memory CD45RA+ cells. The study, taken as a whole, reports: Clonotype sharing among the donors was expected to vary with sequencing depth.

Using immunoSEQ multiplex PCR, the repertoire was profiled, and TCRdb retains in-frame clones only, with some absent. The repertoire holds around 1,900,000 clones, just under 95% seen once, with roughly 1.7% in the top ten. Sequenced input: naive CD8+ T cells from PBMCs. The chain links TRBV11-2 to TRBJ2-5; TRBD2 is a possible D gene (5 bases). The sequence was collected from a man younger than 35 in good health. Some clones in this sample may be carry-over from other donors' samples. The DNA of the CDR3 is TGTGCCAGCAGCTCTTGGGAGATACGGGAGACCCAGTACTTC. It codes for CASSSWEIRETQYF.